A selection of T cell receptor beta chains follows, all from one sample in a study of blood T cell repertoires in COVID-19. Profiled with immunoSEQ multiplex PCR; TCRdb holds only in-frame clones, not every one. The table lists approximately 140,000 clones, roughly 90% of them singletons. The sequenced material came from PBMCs or T cells enriched from blood (not recorded which). The receptors originated from a woman younger than 45 with acute COVID-19. Each CDR3 is given with its conserved first and last residue.

j_call v_call cdr3_aa
TRBJ1-5 TRBV24-1 CATSDRNKKGAPDSNQPQHF
TRBJ2-3 TRBV7-8 CASSSASTTQYF
TRBJ2-6 TRBV28 CASSPSGTSSSGANVLTF
TRBJ2-1 TRBV4-3 CASSQGTGYNEQFF
TRBJ2-3 TRBV2 CASSVGGGTDTQYF
TRBJ2-2 TRBV5-1 CASSPDSHTGELFF
TRBJ2-7 TRBV27 CASSAGTGGQISSYEQYF
TRBJ2-7 TRBV18 CASSRGTAEEQYF
TRBJ2-5 TRBV27 CASSLYGLAGEEQETQYF
TRBJ2-7 TRBV6-6 CASRPSGGEQYF